These T cell receptor beta chains were read from a single sample in a study of T cells after yellow fever vaccination. TCRdb itself ran the 5' RACE reads through MiXCR, one entry per CDR3 protein. The table includes 350,000 to 450,000 distinct CDR3 sequences, 18% detected once. The input for sequencing was PBMCs, taken before the yellow fever booster vaccination. Receptor source: a man aged 18-30 years who received the YFV17D yellow fever vaccine. The CDR3 runs from the conserved cysteine through the conserved F or W. Each record gives: D gene, J gene, V gene, clone size, CDR3 DNA, CDR3 protein. D genes are given only for firm matches. Clone size is given for some rows only: seen once, a few or many times, or a class if the clone is expanded.

. | TRBJ1-4 | TRBV7-2 | many | TGTGCCAGCAGCCTATTTGGAAGGTCCGGAGGTGAAAAACTGTTTTTT | CASSLFGRSGGEKLFF
. | TRBJ1-4 | TRBV28 | . | TGTGCCAGCAGTTTATCCCTCGGGCCCCCTTCAACTAATGAAAAACTGTTTTTT | CASSLSLGPPSTNEKLFF
. | TRBJ2-5 | TRBV6-5 | few | TGTGCCAGCAGTAGAGGGGTGGGCGGAACGGAGACCCAGTACTTC | CASSRGVGGTETQYF
. | TRBJ2-2 | TRBV20-1 | few | TGCAGTGCTTCGTACAAGGGAGCGAACACCGGGGAGCTGTTTTTT | CSASYKGANTGELFF
. | TRBJ1-3 | TRBV2 | . | TGTGCCAGCAGCCGACTGATTTCTGGAAACACCATATATTTT | CASSRLISGNTIYF
TRBD1 | TRBJ2-4 | TRBV5-1 | few | TGCGCCAGCAGCTTGGACGGCAGGGGGATTCAGTACTTC | CASSLDGRGIQYF
. | TRBJ1-1 | TRBV7-2 | few | TGTGCCAGCAGCCGACAGAGAATGAACACTGAAGCTTTCTTT | CASSRQRMNTEAFF
. | TRBJ1-6 | TRBV12-3/TRBV12-4 | few | TGTGCCAGCAGTTTGGAAGGGCGTTCACCCCTCCACTTT | CASSLEGRSPLHF
TRBD1 | TRBJ1-4 | TRBV9 | . | TGTGCCAGCAGCGTAGAGGCAGGGGGCTATGAAAAACTGTTTTTT | CASSVEAGGYEKLFF
. | TRBJ1-4 | TRBV12-3/TRBV12-4 | . | TGTGCCAGCAGATCCGGGAGCGCAGAAAAACTGTTTTTT | CASRSGSAEKLFF
. | TRBJ1-2 | TRBV4-2 | . | TGTGCCAGCAGACCCACTAGAGGGAGTAACTATGGCTACACCTTC | CASRPTRGSNYGYTF
. | TRBJ2-2 | TRBV20-1 | few | TGCAGTGCCCCCCGGAGGGGGGTAGCCGGGGAGCTGTTTTTT | CSAPRRGVAGELFF
TRBD2 | TRBJ2-3 | TRBV27 | few | TGTGCCAGCAGTTTCGGGACTAGCCGTACAGATACGCAGTATTTT | CASSFGTSRTDTQYF
. | TRBJ2-7 | TRBV6-2/TRBV6-3 | . | TGTGCCAGCCACAGGGTTTCACGCGGGTACGAGCAGTACTTC | CASHRVSRGYEQYF
TRBD1 | TRBJ2-1 | TRBV6-5 | . | TGTGCCAGCAGCGAACCTACAGGGGGCTCCTACAATGAGCAGTTCTTC | CASSEPTGGSYNEQFF
TRBD1 | TRBJ1-1 | TRBV5-4 | . | TGTGCCAGCAGCTGGGACAGCGACGAAGCTTTCTTT | CASSWDSDEAFF
. | TRBJ1-2 | TRBV6-5 | few | TGTGCCAGCAGTATCTCCGGGCCCTATGGCTACACCTTC | CASSISGPYGYTF
TRBD1 | TRBJ1-2 | TRBV6-1 | many | TGTGCCAGCAGTGCCGGACAGGGGGTTTACTATGGCTACACCTTC | CASSAGQGVYYGYTF
. | TRBJ2-7 | TRBV12-3/TRBV12-4 | few | TGTGCCAGCAGACAGGACGTGCTGTACGAGCAGTACTTC | CASRQDVLYEQYF
. | TRBJ1-5 | TRBV5-1 | many | TGCGCCAGCAGCTTGAGGGGGGACATCTATCAGCCCCAGCATTTT | CASSLRGDIYQPQHF
. | TRBJ1-5 | TRBV20-1 | . | TGCAGTGCTAGAGTGGGAAGCAATCAGCCCCAGCATTTT | CSARVGSNQPQHF
TRBD1 | TRBJ1-1 | TRBV5-1 | . | TGCGCCAGCTCCGGACAGGGGTCAAGTGAAGCTTTCTTT | CASSGQGSSEAFF
. | TRBJ1-2 | TRBV18 | few | TGTGCCAGCTCACCGTCGGTGGGGACCCTGGGAGGCTACACCTTC | CASSPSVGTLGGYTF
. | TRBJ1-5 | TRBV28 | few | TGTGCCAGCAGTTTTCCTACTGACCTGGACCCCGTTAACAATCAGCCCCAGCATTTT | CASSFPTDLDPVNNQPQHF
. | TRBJ1-4 | TRBV20-1 | . | TGCAGTGCTAGAGACCGCATCTCTGCAACTAATGAAAAACTGTTTTTT | CSARDRISATNEKLFF
TRBD2 | TRBJ2-5 | TRBV10-3 | . | TGTGCCATCAGTGAGGCTAGCGGAAACCAAGAGACCCAGTACTTC | CAISEASGNQETQYF
TRBD1 | TRBJ1-1 | TRBV4-1 | . | TGCGCCAGCAGCCCAAGGGACAGGGAGGGAACTGAAGCTTTCTTT | CASSPRDREGTEAFF
. | TRBJ1-5 | TRBV10-3 | . | TGTGCCATCAGCCTCAGGGACAATCAGCCCCAGCATTTT | CAISLRDNQPQHF
TRBD1 | TRBJ2-5 | TRBV5-1 | few | TGCGCCAGCAGCTTGTTGACAGGGGCTCAAGAGACCCAGTACTTC | CASSLLTGAQETQYF
. | TRBJ2-7 | TRBV20-1 | few | TGCAGTGCTGGAGGGGACAGTGGCTCCTACGAGCAGTACTTC | CSAGGDSGSYEQYF
TRBD2 | TRBJ2-5 | TRBV6-5 | . | TGTGCCAGCAGTTACTCCAAGGGACTAGGAAATCAGTACTTC | CASSYSKGLGNQYF
. | TRBJ2-3 | TRBV5-1 | . | TGCGCCAGCAGCGGAACAGGCGTGGTGGGAGATACGCAGTATTTT | CASSGTGVVGDTQYF
. | TRBJ2-7 | TRBV10-3 | . | TGTGCCATCAGGGGGACAGGCGGGGGTTACGAGCAGTACTTC | CAIRGTGGGYEQYF
TRBD1 | TRBJ2-7 | TRBV24-1 | few | TGTGCCACCAGTGATTTGAGAGAATACCGGGACAGGGGGCTCTACGAGCAGTACTTC | CATSDLREYRDRGLYEQYF
. | TRBJ1-2 | TRBV12-3/TRBV12-4 | many | TGTGCCAGCAGTTTACACTATGGCTACACCTTC | CASSLHYGYTF
. | TRBJ2-1 | TRBV4-3 | few | TGCGCCAGCAGCCAAGATCGGTGGAATGAGCAGTTCTTC | CASSQDRWNEQFF
. | TRBJ2-3 | TRBV5-1 | many | TGCGCCAGCAGCTTGGCGGAGAGCACAGATACGCAGTATTTT | CASSLAESTDTQYF
. | TRBJ2-3 | TRBV5-4 | . | TGTGCCAGCAGCTATCCAACAGGAGGCACAGATACGCAGTATTTT | CASSYPTGGTDTQYF
. | TRBJ1-2 | TRBV2 | . | TGTGCCAGCAGTGAAGTGGCCTACACCTTC | CASSEVAYTF
. | TRBJ1-6 | TRBV5-6 | few | TGTGCCAGCAGCTTGGGGGGCACTTCACCCCTCCACTTT | CASSLGGTSPLHF
. | TRBJ2-2 | TRBV4-2 | . | TGTGCCAGCAGCAAAGGGCCCCGCGGGGAGCTGTTTTTT | CASSKGPRGELFF
. | TRBJ1-1 | TRBV6-6 | . | TGTGCCAGCAGTTACAGGGCAGTCGAGGCTTTCTTT | CASSYRAVEAFF
. | TRBJ1-1 | TRBV6-2/TRBV6-3 | . | TGTGCCAGCAGTTACGCGGAGAATCGAGCTTTCTTT | CASSYAENRAFF
. | TRBJ1-5 | TRBV15 | medium-sized | TGTGCCACCAGCAGAGAATGGGCCGTTCCGTTCAATCAGCCCCAGCATTTT | CATSREWAVPFNQPQHF
. | TRBJ2-3 | TRBV5-8 | few | TGTGCCAGCAGTTTGACAGTCATTTTCACAGATACGCAGTATTTT | CASSLTVIFTDTQYF
. | TRBJ2-1 | TRBV4-2 | . | TGTGCCAGCAGCCAACTTGCCCGGACACCTAACAATGAGCAGTTCTTC | CASSQLARTPNNEQFF
. | TRBJ1-5 | TRBV3-1 | few | TGTGCCAGCAGCCCGTCCCTTTCTCAGCCCCAGCATTTT | CASSPSLSQPQHF
. | TRBJ1-5 | TRBV12-3/TRBV12-4 | many | TGTGCCAGCAGGCCCTCGGGCCGGCCCCAGCATTTT | CASRPSGRPQHF
TRBD1 | TRBJ2-7 | TRBV20-1 | many | TGCAGTGCGGACAGGGGTTCCCACGAGCAGTACTTC | CSADRGSHEQYF
TRBD1 | TRBJ1-2 | TRBV7-6 | few | TGTGCCAGCGGGACAGGGGGCCTAAACTATGGCTACACCTTC | CASGTGGLNYGYTF
. | TRBJ2-1 | TRBV20-1 | few | TGCAGTGCTGAGCATTGGGGGGCCGAGAACCTCAATGAGCAGTTCTTC | CSAEHWGAENLNEQFF
. | TRBJ2-1 | TRBV30 | . | TGTGCCTGGAGTGTAGAGCAGCGGTACAATGAGCAGTTCTTC | CAWSVEQRYNEQFF
. | TRBJ2-1 | TRBV6-2/TRBV6-3 | . | TGTGCCAGCAGTCAGTTTCTGACCTCTTCCTACAATGAGCAGTTCTTC | CASSQFLTSSYNEQFF
. | TRBJ2-3 | TRBV7-9 | . | TGTGCCAGCAGCCTCAGTGGTAAAGGCACAGATACGCAGTATTTT | CASSLSGKGTDTQYF
TRBD1 | TRBJ2-2 | TRBV12-3/TRBV12-4 | . | TGTGCCAGCAGTTTCTCGGGGACAGGCGGGGAGCTGTTTTTT | CASSFSGTGGELFF